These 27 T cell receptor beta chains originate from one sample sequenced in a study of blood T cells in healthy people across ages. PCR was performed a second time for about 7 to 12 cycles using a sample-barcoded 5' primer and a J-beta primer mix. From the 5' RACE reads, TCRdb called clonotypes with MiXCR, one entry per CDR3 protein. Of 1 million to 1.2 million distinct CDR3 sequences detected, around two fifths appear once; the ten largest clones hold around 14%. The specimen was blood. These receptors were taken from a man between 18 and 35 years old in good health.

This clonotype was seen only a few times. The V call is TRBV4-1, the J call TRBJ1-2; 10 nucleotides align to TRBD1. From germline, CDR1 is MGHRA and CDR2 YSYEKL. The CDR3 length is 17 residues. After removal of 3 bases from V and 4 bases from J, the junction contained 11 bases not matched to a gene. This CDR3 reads CASSHPDRGRESYGYTF. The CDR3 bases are TGCGCCAGCAGCCACCCCGACAGGGGGCGAGAAAGCTATGGCTACACCTTC.

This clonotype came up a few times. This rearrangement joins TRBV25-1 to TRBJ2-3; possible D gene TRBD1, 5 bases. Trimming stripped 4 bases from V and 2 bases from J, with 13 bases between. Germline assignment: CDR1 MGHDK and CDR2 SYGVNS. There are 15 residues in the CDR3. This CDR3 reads CASSARQTDTDTQYF. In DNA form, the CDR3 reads TGTGCCAGCAGTGCCCGACAGACCGACACAGATACGCAGTATTTT.

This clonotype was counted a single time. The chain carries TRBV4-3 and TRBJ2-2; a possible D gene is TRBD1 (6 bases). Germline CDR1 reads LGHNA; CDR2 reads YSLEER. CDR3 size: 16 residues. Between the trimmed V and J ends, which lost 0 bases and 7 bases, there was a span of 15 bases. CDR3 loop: CASSQDRGRGDGELFF. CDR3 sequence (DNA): TGCGCCAGCAGCCAAGATCGCGGCAGGGGTGACGGGGAGCTGTTTTTT.

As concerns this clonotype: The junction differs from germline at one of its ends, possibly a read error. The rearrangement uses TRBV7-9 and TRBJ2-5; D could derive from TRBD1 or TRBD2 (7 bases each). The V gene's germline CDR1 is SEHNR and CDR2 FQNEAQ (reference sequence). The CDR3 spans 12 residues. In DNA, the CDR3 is TGTGTCAGCAGCTTGACAGGGAGGGAGCAGTACTTC. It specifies CVSSLTGREQYF.

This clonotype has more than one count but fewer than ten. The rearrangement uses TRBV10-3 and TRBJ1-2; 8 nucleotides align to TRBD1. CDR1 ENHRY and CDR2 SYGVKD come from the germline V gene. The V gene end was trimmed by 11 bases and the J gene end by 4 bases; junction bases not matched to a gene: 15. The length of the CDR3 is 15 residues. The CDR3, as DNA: TGTGCCGGCTCGACAGGGGAGAAATCTTTCTATGGCTACACCTTC. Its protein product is CAGSTGEKSFYGYTF.

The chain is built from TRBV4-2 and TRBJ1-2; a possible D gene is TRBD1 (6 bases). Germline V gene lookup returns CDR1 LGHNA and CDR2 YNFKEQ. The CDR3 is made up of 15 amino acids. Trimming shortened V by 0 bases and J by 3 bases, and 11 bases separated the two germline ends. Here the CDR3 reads CASSQEDSGDYGYTF. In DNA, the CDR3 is TGTGCCAGCAGCCAAGAGGACAGCGGAGACTATGGCTACACCTTC.

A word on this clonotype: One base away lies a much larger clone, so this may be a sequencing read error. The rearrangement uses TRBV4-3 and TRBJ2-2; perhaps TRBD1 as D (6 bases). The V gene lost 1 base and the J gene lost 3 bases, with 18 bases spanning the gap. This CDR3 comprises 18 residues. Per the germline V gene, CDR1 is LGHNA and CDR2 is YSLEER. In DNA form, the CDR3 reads TGCGCCAGCAGCCAAGCTCCTCCGGGACACACGTACACCGGGGAGCTGTTTTTT. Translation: CASSQAPPGHTYTGELFF.

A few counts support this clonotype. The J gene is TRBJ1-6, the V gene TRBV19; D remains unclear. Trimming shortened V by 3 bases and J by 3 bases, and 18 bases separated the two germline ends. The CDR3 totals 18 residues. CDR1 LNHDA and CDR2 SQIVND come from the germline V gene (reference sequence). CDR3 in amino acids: CASSIAYSAPDYNSPLHF. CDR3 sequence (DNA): TGTGCCAGTAGTATCGCTTATTCGGCTCCCGACTATAATTCACCCCTCCACTTT.

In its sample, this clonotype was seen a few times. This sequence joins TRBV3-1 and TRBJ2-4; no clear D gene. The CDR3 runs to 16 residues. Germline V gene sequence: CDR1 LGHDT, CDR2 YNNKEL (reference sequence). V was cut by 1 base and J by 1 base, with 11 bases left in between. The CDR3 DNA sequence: TGTGCCAGCAGCCAAGGTGTTTTTTTGGCCAAAAACATTCAGTACTTC. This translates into CASSQGVFLAKNIQYF.

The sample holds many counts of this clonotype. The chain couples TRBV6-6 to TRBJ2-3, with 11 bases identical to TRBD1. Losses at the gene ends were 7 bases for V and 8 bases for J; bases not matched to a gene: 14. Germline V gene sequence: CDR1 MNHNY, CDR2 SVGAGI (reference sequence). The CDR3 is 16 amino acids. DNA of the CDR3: TGTGCCAGCAAACCGGAGGACAGGGGGCCCTGGAGTACGCAGTATTTT. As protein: CASKPEDRGPWSTQYF.

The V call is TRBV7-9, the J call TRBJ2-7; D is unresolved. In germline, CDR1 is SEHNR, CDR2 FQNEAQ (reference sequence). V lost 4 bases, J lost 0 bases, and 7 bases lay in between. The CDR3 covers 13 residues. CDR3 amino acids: CASSSVPSYEQYF. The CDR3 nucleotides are TGTGCCAGCAGCTCCGTTCCCTCCTACGAGCAGTACTTC.

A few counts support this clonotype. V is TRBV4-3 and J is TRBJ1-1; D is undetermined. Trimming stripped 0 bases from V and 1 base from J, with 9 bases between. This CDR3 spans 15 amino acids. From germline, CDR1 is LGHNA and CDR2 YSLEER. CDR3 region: CASSQDLYRNTEAFF. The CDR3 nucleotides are TGCGCCAGCAGCCAAGATCTCTACAGGAACACTGAAGCTTTCTTT.

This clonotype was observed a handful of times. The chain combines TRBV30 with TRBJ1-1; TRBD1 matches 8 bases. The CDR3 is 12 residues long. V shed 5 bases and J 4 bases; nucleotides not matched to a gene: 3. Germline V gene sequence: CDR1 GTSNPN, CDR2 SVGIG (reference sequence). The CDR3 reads CAWDTGGTEAFF. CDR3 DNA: TGTGCCTGGGATACAGGGGGCACTGAAGCTTTCTTT.

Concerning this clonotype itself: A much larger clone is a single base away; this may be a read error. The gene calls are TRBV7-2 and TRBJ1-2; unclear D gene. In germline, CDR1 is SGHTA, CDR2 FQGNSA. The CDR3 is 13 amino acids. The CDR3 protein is CVSSLEYSYGYTF. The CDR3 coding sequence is TGTGTCAGCAGCTTAGAGTACTCCTATGGCTACACCTTC. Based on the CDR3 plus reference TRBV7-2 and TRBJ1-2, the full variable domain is GAGVSQSPSNKVTEKGKDVELRCDPISGHTALYWYRQSLGQGLEFLIYFQGNSAPDKSGLPSDRFSAERTGGSVSTLTIQRTQQEDSAVYLCVSSLEYSYGYTFGSGTRLTVV.

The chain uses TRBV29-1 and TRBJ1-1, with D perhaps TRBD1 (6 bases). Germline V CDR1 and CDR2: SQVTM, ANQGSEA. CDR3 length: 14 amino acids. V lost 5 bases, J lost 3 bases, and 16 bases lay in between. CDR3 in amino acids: CSVSHRVRDTEAFF. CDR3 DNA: TGCAGCGTTTCCCACAGGGTGCGGGACACTGAAGCTTTCTTT.

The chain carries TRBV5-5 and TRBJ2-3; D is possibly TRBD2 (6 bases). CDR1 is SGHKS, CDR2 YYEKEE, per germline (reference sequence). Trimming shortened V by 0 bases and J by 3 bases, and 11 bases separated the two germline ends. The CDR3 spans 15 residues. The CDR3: CASSLGPGVTDTQYF. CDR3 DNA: TGTGCCAGCAGCTTGGGACCGGGGGTGACAGATACGCAGTATTTT.

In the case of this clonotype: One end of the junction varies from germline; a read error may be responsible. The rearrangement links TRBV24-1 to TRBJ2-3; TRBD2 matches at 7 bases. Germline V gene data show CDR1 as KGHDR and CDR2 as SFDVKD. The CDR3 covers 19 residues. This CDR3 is CATGDSKQQAGLSTDTQYF. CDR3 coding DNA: TGTGCCACCGGTGATTCGAAGCAACAAGCGGGGCTTAGCACAGATACGCAGTATTTT.

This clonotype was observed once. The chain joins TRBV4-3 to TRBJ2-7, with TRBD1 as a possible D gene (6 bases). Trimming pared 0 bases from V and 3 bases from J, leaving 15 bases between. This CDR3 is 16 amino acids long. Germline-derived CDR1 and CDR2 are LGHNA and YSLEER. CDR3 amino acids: CASSQEYMGQVYEQYF. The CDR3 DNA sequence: TGCGCCAGCAGCCAAGAATACATGGGACAAGTCTACGAGCAGTACTTC.

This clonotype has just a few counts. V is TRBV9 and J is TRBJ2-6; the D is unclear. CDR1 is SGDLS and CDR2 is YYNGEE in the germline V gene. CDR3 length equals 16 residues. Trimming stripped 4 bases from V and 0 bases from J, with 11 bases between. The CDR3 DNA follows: TGTGCCAGCAGCTTTCACTTAAGCTCTGGGGCCAACGTCCTGACTTTC. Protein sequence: CASSFHLSSGANVLTF. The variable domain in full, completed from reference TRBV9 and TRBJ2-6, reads DSGVTQTPKHLITATGQRVTLRCSPRSGDLSVYWYQQSLDQGLQFLIQYYNGEERAKGNILERFSAQQFPDLHSELNLSSLELGDSALYFCASSFHLSSGANVLTFGAGSRLTVL.

In nucleotides, the CDR3 is TGTGCCAGCAGTTTAGACGGGTCGACAGGGAGAAATCAGCCCCAGCATTTT. Translation gives CASSLDGSTGRNQPQHF. The rearrangement links TRBV12-3 or TRBV12-4 to TRBJ1-5; 7 bases align to TRBD1. This CDR3 has 17 amino acids. V was pared by 1 base and J by 4 bases, with 10 bases of the junction left unmatched.

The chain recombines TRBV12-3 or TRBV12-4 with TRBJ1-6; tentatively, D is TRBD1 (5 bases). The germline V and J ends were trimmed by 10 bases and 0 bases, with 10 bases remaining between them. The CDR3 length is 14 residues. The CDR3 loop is CATQTDSYNSPLHF. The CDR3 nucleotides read TGTGCCACCCAGACAGACTCCTATAATTCACCCCTCCACTTT.

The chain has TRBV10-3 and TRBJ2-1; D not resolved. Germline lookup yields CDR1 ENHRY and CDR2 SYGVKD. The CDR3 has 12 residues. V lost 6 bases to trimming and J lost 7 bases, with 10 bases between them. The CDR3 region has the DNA TGTGCCATCAGCTACCAGGATAATGAGCAGTTCTTC. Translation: CAISYQDNEQFF.

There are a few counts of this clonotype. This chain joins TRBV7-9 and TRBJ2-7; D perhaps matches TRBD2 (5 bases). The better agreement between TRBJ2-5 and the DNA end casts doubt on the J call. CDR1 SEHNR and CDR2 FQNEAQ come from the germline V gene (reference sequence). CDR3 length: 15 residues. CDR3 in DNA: TGTGCCAGCAGCTTAGGACGGGAAATGCGGGAGACCCAGTACTTC. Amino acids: CASSLGREMRETQYF.

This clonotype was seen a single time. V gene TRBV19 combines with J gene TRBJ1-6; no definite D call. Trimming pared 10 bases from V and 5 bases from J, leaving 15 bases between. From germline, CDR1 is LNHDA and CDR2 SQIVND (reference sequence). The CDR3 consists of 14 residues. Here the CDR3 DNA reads TGTGCCACTTCCGGAGGCCGGGATAATTCACCCCTCCACTTT. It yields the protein CATSGGRDNSPLHF.

Here the CDR3 DNA reads TGCAGTGCTGCAGGTGGGGCCACAGATACGCAGTATTTT. Translated: CSAAGGATDTQYF. The gene calls are TRBV20-1 and TRBJ2-3; D perhaps matches TRBD1 (5 bases). V was cut by 5 bases and J by 2 bases, with 11 bases left in between. The CDR3 has 13 residues. Germline values: CDR1 DFQATT, CDR2 SNEGSKA (reference sequence).

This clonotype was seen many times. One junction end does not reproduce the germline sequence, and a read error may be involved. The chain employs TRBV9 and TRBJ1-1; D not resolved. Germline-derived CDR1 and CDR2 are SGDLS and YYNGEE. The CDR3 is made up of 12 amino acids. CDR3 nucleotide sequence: TGCGCCAGCAGCCCACCGAACACTGAAGCTTTCTTT. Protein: CASSPPNTEAFF. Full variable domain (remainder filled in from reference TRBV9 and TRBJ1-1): DSGVTQTPKHLITATGQRVTLRCSPRSGDLSVYWYQQSLDQGLQFLIQYYNGEERAKGNILERFSAQQFPDLHSELNLSSLELGDSALYFCASSPPNTEAFFGQGTRLTVV.

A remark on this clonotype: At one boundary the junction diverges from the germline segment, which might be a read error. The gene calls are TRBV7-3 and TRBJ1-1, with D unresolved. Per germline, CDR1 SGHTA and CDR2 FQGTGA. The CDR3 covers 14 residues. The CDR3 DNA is TGTGCCAGCAGCTTAGGGGTGGAGGGCACTGAAACTTTCTTT. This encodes CASSLGVEGTETFF.